One and the same sample provided the 18 T cell receptor beta chains below, sequenced in a study of regulatory T cells in long-lasting Graves disease. Described time point: persistent/refractory GD, antithyroid drugs over 5 years with positive TRAb. Construction of the TCR library relied on RNA isolated from PBMCs. Libraries of TCR beta came from iRepertoire HTBI primers plus Arm-PCR of CDR3 regions. TCRdb itself ran the multiplex PCR reads through MiXCR, one entry per CDR3 protein. The sample carries around 450,000 distinct CDR3 sequences, 20% to 25% recorded once. The sample here was peripheral blood mononuclear cells (PBMCs), taken when the disease was refractory, from a patient treated with antithyroid drugs. These TCRs come from a female donor with Graves disease.

V is TRBV28 and J is TRBJ1-2; D is possibly TRBD1 (5 bases). Germline-derived CDR1 and CDR2 are MDHEN and SYDVKM. The CDR3 contains 14 residues. The V and J ends lost 3 bases and 2 bases respectively, with 10 bases between them. CDR3 sequence: CASSFQGLNYGYTF. CDR3 nucleotides: TGTGCCAGCAGTTTCCAGGGATTAAACTATGGCTACACCTTC.

This clonotype was detected many times. The rearrangement links TRBV28 to TRBJ2-7, with D uncertain. CDR3 size: 11 residues. Looked up from germline, CDR1 is MDHEN and CDR2 is SYDVKM. The ends were cut back, 7 bases at V and 6 bases at J, with 10 bases in the middle. CDR3 sequence reads: CASTYKGEQYF. The CDR3 bases are TGTGCCAGCACTTACAAGGGCGAGCAGTACTTC.

The sample holds a few counts of this clonotype. The rearrangement joins TRBV12-3 or TRBV12-4 to TRBJ1-1, with D tentatively TRBD1 (5 bases). V lost 5 bases and J 5 bases, leaving 15 bases between the germline ends. CDR3 length: 14 amino acids. This CDR3 reads CASSTIKGRTEAFF. DNA for the CDR3: TGTGCCAGCAGTACCATAAAGGGGAGGACTGAAGCTTTCTTT.

This clonotype was counted many times. CDR3 nucleotides: TGTGCCAGCAGACCGGCAGGAGAGACCCAGTACTTC. Its protein is CASRPAGETQYF. This chain uses TRBV28 with TRBJ2-5; D remains unclear. This CDR3 has 12 residues. Trimming stripped 6 bases from V and 4 bases from J, with 9 bases between. The germline V gene encodes CDR1 MDHEN and CDR2 SYDVKM.

Here the CDR3 DNA reads TGTGCCAGCAGTTTATCTAGGGACAGAGAAGCTTTCTTT. Protein sequence: CASSLSRDREAFF. V and J are TRBV27 and TRBJ1-1; 7 positions agree with TRBD1. This CDR3 contains 13 residues. V lost 0 bases, J lost 8 bases, and 3 bases stayed unmatched. The V gene's germline CDR1 is MNHEY and CDR2 SMNVEV (reference sequence).

Comments on this clonotype: With a much larger clone just one base away, this may be a read error. The V call is TRBV25-1, the J call TRBJ2-5; D gene unclear. The ends were cut back, 1 base at V and 5 bases at J, with 5 bases in the middle. The CDR3 length is 12 residues. Germline V gene sequence: CDR1 MGHDK, CDR2 SYGVNS. CDR3 sequence (DNA): TGTGCCAGCAGTGAATTGGGGGAGACCCAGTACTTC. Translating it yields CASSELGETQYF.

There are a few counts of this clonotype. This chain connects TRBV3-1 to TRBJ2-7; the D gene is possibly TRBD2 (6 bases). The V gene lost 8 bases and the J gene lost 12 bases, with 23 bases spanning the gap. Germline V gene sequence: CDR1 LGHDT, CDR2 YNNKEL (reference sequence). The CDR3 runs to 13 residues. In nucleotides, the CDR3 is TGTGCCAGCGAAATAAGTAGGCGAGTGGGGGGGTACTTC. Encoded protein: CASEISRRVGGYF.

Points on this clonotype: This may be a read error: a much more frequent sequence differs by one nucleotide. The chain joins TRBV12-3 or TRBV12-4 to TRBJ1-1; D is unclear. This CDR3 is built from 12 residues. The DNA for the CDR3 is TGTGCCAGCGGACGGTTGAACACTGAAGCTCTCTTT. It encodes CASGRLNTEALF.

This clonotype was found many times. The rearrangement links TRBV19 to TRBJ1-5; D may be TRBD1 (6 bases). Germline lookup yields CDR1 LNHDA and CDR2 SQIVND (reference sequence). The CDR3 extends over 15 amino acids. V dropped 3 bases and J dropped 6 bases, with 15 bases sitting between them. This CDR3 reads CASSISQGVGQPQHF. The DNA for the CDR3 is TGTGCCAGTAGTATTTCACAGGGAGTAGGTCAGCCCCAGCATTTT.

In this sample, this clonotype turned up many times. The chain combines TRBV28 with TRBJ1-5, with D possibly being TRBD1 (6 bases). CDR1 and CDR2 (germline): MDHEN, SYDVKM. V gave up 6 bases and J gave up 2 bases, with 14 bases separating them. The CDR3 spans 15 residues. This chain's CDR3 is CASSPTGFGNQPQHF. In nucleotides, the CDR3 is TGTGCCAGCAGCCCCACAGGGTTCGGCAATCAGCCCCAGCATTTT.

The chain has TRBV9 and TRBJ2-2; TRBD2 might be the D (5 bases). The CDR3 is made up of 14 amino acids. The germline CDR1 and CDR2 sequences are SGDLS and YYNGEE. V lost 7 bases to trimming and J lost 2 bases, with 12 bases between them. The DNA for the CDR3 is TGTGCCAGCGGGCCGGGGATAAACACCGGGGAGCTGTTTTTT. Protein: CASGPGINTGELFF.

A few counts support this clonotype. The chain is built from TRBV20-1 and TRBJ1-1, with D maybe TRBD1 (5 bases). Germline values: CDR1 DFQATT, CDR2 SNEGSKA (reference sequence). This CDR3 spans 13 amino acids. The ends were cut back, 6 bases at V and 7 bases at J, with 18 bases in the middle. The CDR3 protein is CSAISQGPLEAFF. DNA of the CDR3: TGCAGTGCCATTAGTCAGGGACCGCTTGAAGCTTTCTTT.

The chain is built from TRBV10-3 and TRBJ2-2; D is ambiguous. With 7 bases removed from V and 0 bases from J, the gap between germline ends came to 3 bases. CDR1 ENHRY and CDR2 SYGVKD come from the germline V gene. CDR3 size: 12 residues. CDR3 DNA: TGTGCCATCATTACGAACACCGGGGAGCTGTTTTTT. The encoded protein is CAIITNTGELFF.

In this sample, this clonotype turned up many times. The chain is built from TRBV6-2 or TRBV6-3 and TRBJ2-2; 7 nucleotides agree with TRBD2. V dropped 0 bases and J dropped 2; count of bases not matched to a gene: 6. The CDR3 runs 17 residues. Germline assignment: CDR1 MNHEY and CDR2 SVGEGT. The CDR3 is CASSYSRLADNTGELFF. For the CDR3, the DNA is TGTGCCAGCAGTTACTCGCGGCTAGCGGACAACACCGGGGAGCTGTTTTTT.

The chain combines TRBV3-1 with TRBJ2-5; TRBD1 matches 8 bases. The trim removed 1 base at V and 5 bases at J, leaving 9 bases unmatched. Germline V gene lookup returns CDR1 LGHDT and CDR2 YNNKEL (reference sequence). This CDR3 contains 16 residues. DNA for the CDR3: TGTGCCAGCAGCCAAGCGATTAGGACAGGGACGGAGACCCAGTACTTC. As protein: CASSQAIRTGTETQYF.

This clonotype appeared many times. The chain couples TRBV28 to TRBJ2-7; 8 bases are shared with TRBD2. Per germline, CDR1 MDHEN and CDR2 SYDVKM. With 9 bases clipped from V and 1 base from J, the junction kept 11 bases outside the gene matches. The CDR3 totals 15 residues. The CDR3 sequence is CASRERENWSYEQYF. CDR3 DNA sequence: TGTGCCAGTCGTGAGCGGGAGAATTGGTCCTACGAGCAGTACTTC.

At least ten counts were recorded for this clonotype. The chain links TRBV6-5 to TRBJ1-6, with D possibly matching TRBD1 (5 bases). The CDR3 extends over 17 amino acids. Germline assignment: CDR1 MNHEY and CDR2 SVGAGI. With 1 base removed from V and 8 bases from J, the gap between germline ends came to 18 bases. The CDR3 reads CASSYWLRAGGDSPLHF. The CDR3 nucleotides read TGTGCCAGCAGTTACTGGCTCCGGGCCGGAGGGGATTCACCCCTCCACTTT.

A word on this clonotype: A read error may be the cause here, since a much bigger clone is one base away. The chain has TRBV6-5 and TRBJ1-2; 10 positions match TRBD1. CDR3 length equals 16 residues. Germline CDR1 is MNHEY and CDR2 is SVGAGI. The CDR3 region is CASSHSPGQGDYGYTF. Here the CDR3 DNA reads TGTGCCAGCAGTCACTCCCCTGGACAGGGGGACTATGGCTACACCTTC.